This T cell receptor (beta chain) is from a study of blood T cell repertoires in COVID-19. Study-level background: Samples of COVID-19 (acute and convalescent) were obtained from the United States, Italy and Spain. PBMCs, B-cell-depleted T cells, or T cells provided the cDNA or gDNA that made up the material.

Original handling: Researchers report that nucleated cell counts were estimated from reference gene primer amplification. Assay: immunoSEQ multiplex PCR; the TCRdb copy retains only in-frame clones and omits some. V, J and clone size are those of that table, while D and trimming were read from the DNA. Among roughly 250,000 clones listed, more than 70% were seen once. The CDR3 loop spans 13 amino acids. The V gene lost 8 bases and the J gene lost 4 bases, with 13 bases spanning the gap. Looked up from germline, CDR1 is MNHEY and CDR2 is SVGAGI. The gene calls are TRBV6-5 and TRBJ2-3; tentative D call: TRBD1 (6 bases). The sequenced sample was peripheral blood. The sequence came from a woman aged 40 to 50 who had recovered from COVID-19. CDR3 coding DNA: TGTGCCAGCTTCAGGGGTTGGGCAGATACGCAGTATTTT. As protein: CASFRGWADTQYF.